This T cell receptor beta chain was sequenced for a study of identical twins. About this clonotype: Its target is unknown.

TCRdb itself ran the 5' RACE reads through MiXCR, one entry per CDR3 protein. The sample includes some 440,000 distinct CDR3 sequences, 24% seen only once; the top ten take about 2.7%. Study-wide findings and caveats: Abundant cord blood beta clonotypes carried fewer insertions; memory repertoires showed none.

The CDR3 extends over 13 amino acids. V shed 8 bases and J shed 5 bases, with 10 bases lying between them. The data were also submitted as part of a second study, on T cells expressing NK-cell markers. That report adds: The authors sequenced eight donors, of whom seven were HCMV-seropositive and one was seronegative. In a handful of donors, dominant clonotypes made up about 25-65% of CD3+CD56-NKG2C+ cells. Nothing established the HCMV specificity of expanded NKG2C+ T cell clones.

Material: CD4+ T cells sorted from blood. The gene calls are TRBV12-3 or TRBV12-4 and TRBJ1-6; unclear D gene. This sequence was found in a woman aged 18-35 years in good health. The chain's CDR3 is CASQERDNSPLHF. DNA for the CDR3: TGTGCCAGCCAGGAGAGGGATAATTCACCCCTCCACTTT.